Following are 24 T cell receptor beta chains from one sample sequenced in a study of T cells in Graves' hyperthyroidism and ophthalmopathy. Amplified TCR beta CDR3 regions came from RNA transcripts. The HTBI primer set was used in a first-round RT-PCR of the TCR CDR3. Each CDR3 protein gets one entry after TCRdb re-called the multiplex PCR reads with MiXCR. The sample contains more than 550,000 distinct CDR3 sequences, around a sixth of which appear only once. Sequenced: blood. The receptors here all came from a man aged 45-65 years with Graves' hyperthyroidism.

This chain uses TRBV5-8 with TRBJ2-2; D is ambiguous. CDR3 length equals 16 residues. V was shortened by 0 bases and J by 3 bases, with 12 bases between the two germline ends. The germline V gene encodes CDR1 SGHTS and CDR2 YDEGEE. The CDR3 sequence is CASSLGHRLDTGELFF. CDR3 nucleotide sequence: TGTGCCAGCAGCTTGGGACACCGATTGGACACCGGGGAGCTGTTTTTT.

With respect to this clonotype: A much larger clonotype is one base distant, so this may be a read error. Likely a read error: the CDR3 ends without its conserved phenylalanine or tryptophan. The chain uses TRBV30 and TRBJ1-4; D possibly corresponds to TRBD1 (5 bases). Germline CDR1 is GTSNPN and CDR2 is SVGIG (reference sequence). The CDR3 runs 14 residues. V gave up 3 bases and J gave up 4 bases, with 12 bases separating them. The CDR3 spells CAWREGRFNEKLFL. The CDR3 nucleotides read TGTGCCTGGAGGGAGGGACGGTTTAATGAAAAACTGTTTCTT.

This clonotype occurred many times. This chain links TRBV2 with TRBJ2-5; 9 nucleotides align to TRBD2. V gave up 2 bases and J gave up 3 bases; unmatched junction bases: 4. The V gene's germline CDR1 is SNHLY and CDR2 FYNNEI. The CDR3 sequence is 15 residues long. The CDR3 here is CASSEKASGEETQYF. CDR3 DNA: TGTGCCAGCAGTGAAAAGGCTAGCGGGGAAGAGACCCAGTACTTC. The complete variable domain, with remaining parts taken from reference TRBV2 and TRBJ2-5, reads EPEVTQTPSHQVTQMGQEVILRCVPISNHLYFYWYRQILGQKVEFLVSFYNNEISEKSEIFDDQFSVERPDGSNFTLKIRSTKLEDSAMYFCASSEKASGEETQYFGPGTRLLVL.

At least ten counts were recorded for this clonotype. J is TRBJ2-5 and V is TRBV20-1; tentatively, D is TRBD2 (5 bases). Trimming removed 0 bases from V and 2 bases from J, with 13 bases in between. This CDR3 has 15 amino acids. In germline, CDR1 is DFQATT, CDR2 SNEGSKA (reference sequence). CDR3 in DNA: TGCAGTGCTAGAGATCGGGCAGGACTGCAAGAGACCCAGTACTTC. Amino acids: CSARDRAGLQETQYF.

This clonotype was observed a handful of times. The chain has TRBV13 and TRBJ1-3; D perhaps matches TRBD1 (6 bases). CDR3 length equals 17 residues. Germline V gene sequence: CDR1 PRHDT, CDR2 FYEKMQ (reference sequence). V was trimmed by 5 bases and J by 1 base, leaving 18 bases between them. The CDR3 sequence: CASSTPGQFGSGNTIYF. CDR3 DNA sequence: TGTGCCAGCAGCACCCCCGGACAGTTCGGGTCTGGAAACACCATATATTTT. Based on the CDR3 plus reference TRBV13 and TRBJ1-3, the full variable domain is AAGVIQSPRHLIKEKRETATLKCYPIPRHDTVYWYQQGPGQDPQFLISFYEKMQSDKGSIPDRFSAQQFSDYHSELNMSSLELGDSALYFCASSTPGQFGSGNTIYFGEGSWLTVV.

Many counts were recorded for this clonotype. The rearrangement joins TRBV9 to TRBJ2-5; TRBD2 agrees at 10 bases. This CDR3 has 18 amino acids. Germline-derived CDR1 and CDR2 are SGDLS and YYNGEE. V trimming: 4 bases; J trimming: 5 bases; junction bases outside the gene matches: 17. The CDR3, as DNA: TGTGCCAGCAGCTCCCAACGGACTAGCGGAGACCCTGGGGAGACCCAGTACTTC. Residues: CASSSQRTSGDPGETQYF.

The V and J genes are TRBV10-3 and TRBJ1-2; D is ambiguous. V gave up 6 bases and J gave up 0 bases, with 8 bases separating them. CDR1 is ENHRY, CDR2 SYGVKD, per germline. The CDR3 extends over 13 amino acids. CDR3 DNA: TGTGCCATCAGGGGTCTGTCTAACTATGGCTACACCTTC. Its protein product is CAIRGLSNYGYTF.

CDR3 sequence: CASSLEEVVTYGYTF. DNA of the CDR3: TGTGCCAGCAGCTTAGAAGAGGTTGTGACCTATGGCTACACCTTC. The chain links TRBV7-9 to TRBJ1-2; unclear D gene. CDR3 length equals 15 residues. Trimming removed 1 base from V and 4 bases from J, with 13 bases in between. CDR1 is SEHNR, CDR2 FQNEAQ, per germline (reference sequence).

This clonotype occurred many times. This chain connects TRBV7-9 to TRBJ2-1; weak D call: TRBD2 (5 bases). The CDR3 covers 15 residues. The V end was cut by 6 bases, the J end by 0 bases, with 12 bases between. Germline-derived CDR1 and CDR2 are SEHNR and FQNEAQ (reference sequence). The DNA for the CDR3 is TGTGCCAGCAGATCCGGACTGAGCTCCTACAATGAGCAGTTCTTC. This gives the protein CASRSGLSSYNEQFF.

The sample holds many counts of this clonotype. The chain is built from TRBV6-5 and TRBJ2-7; 12 nucleotides line up with TRBD1. The CDR3 covers 19 residues. Germline trimming cut 0 bases from V and 5 bases from J; bases unmatched to any gene: 14. Germline V gene sequence: CDR1 MNHEY, CDR2 SVGAGI. CDR3 protein: CASSYSKGQGARLANEQYF. The CDR3 DNA is TGTGCCAGCAGTTACTCGAAGGGACAGGGGGCTCGTTTAGCGAACGAGCAGTACTTC.

This clonotype was picked up a small number of times. The chain employs TRBV6-2 or TRBV6-3 and TRBJ2-7; TRBD1 agrees at 9 bases. V was clipped by 6 bases and J by 2 bases; unmatched bases: 5. Germline V gives CDR1 MNHEY, CDR2 SVGEGT. This CDR3 comprises 14 residues. DNA for the CDR3: TGTGCCAGCAGCACAGGGGGCTTCACCTACGAGCAGTACTTC. This encodes CASSTGGFTYEQYF.

There are a few counts of this clonotype. The chain has TRBV7-8 and TRBJ2-7; 9 bases are shared with TRBD1. Germline V gene data show CDR1 as SGHVS and CDR2 as FQNEAQ. CDR3 size: 15 residues. The V gene end was trimmed by 4 bases and the J gene end by 3 bases; junction bases not matched to a gene: 7. CDR3 protein: CASSSNRGLIYEQYF. Here the CDR3 DNA reads TGTGCCAGCAGCTCGAACAGGGGGCTTATCTACGAGCAGTACTTC.

This clonotype was observed a few times. This chain uses TRBV20-1 with TRBJ2-2, with TRBD1 identical over 7 bases. V lost 6 bases to trimming and J lost 1 base; unmatched junction nucleotides: 8. Per germline, CDR1 DFQATT and CDR2 SNEGSKA (reference sequence). CDR3 length equals 15 residues. This CDR3 is CSAKKGAGNTGELFF. CDR3 DNA: TGCAGTGCGAAGAAGGGGGCAGGGAACACCGGGGAGCTGTTTTTT.

This clonotype was seen at least ten times. The gene calls are TRBV12-3 or TRBV12-4 and TRBJ2-3; 12 bases are a match to TRBD2. The V and J ends lost 3 bases and 4 bases, in that order; junction bases with no gene match: 2. This CDR3 is 15 amino acids long. This CDR3 is CASSFRLAGADTQYF. CDR3 coding DNA: TGTGCCAGCAGTTTTCGACTAGCGGGAGCAGATACGCAGTATTTT.

This clonotype was counted between two and nine times. This rearrangement joins TRBV28 to TRBJ1-6, with D uncertain. Germline V gene data show CDR1 as MDHEN and CDR2 as SYDVKM. V lost 2 bases, J lost 10 bases, and 6 bases lay in between. The CDR3 sequence is 12 residues long. The CDR3 reads CASSLLKSPLHF. The CDR3 DNA is TGTGCCAGCAGTTTACTGAAATCACCCCTCCACTTT.

This clonotype was seen only a few times. This chain joins TRBV2 and TRBJ2-7; D could derive from TRBD1 or TRBD2 (5 bases each). Germline V gene data show CDR1 as SNHLY and CDR2 as FYNNEI. The CDR3 length is 16 residues. Deletions cut 1 base from V and 0 bases from J, with 13 bases between. The CDR3 region is CASSEVAGDVSYEQYF. DNA of the CDR3: TGTGCCAGCAGTGAAGTGGCCGGGGACGTCTCCTACGAGCAGTACTTC.

The chain carries TRBV29-1 and TRBJ2-7; D is possibly TRBD1 or TRBD2 (6 bases each). The germline V and J ends were trimmed by 1 base and 5 bases, with 18 bases remaining between them. CDR1 is SQVTM and CDR2 is ANQGSEA in the germline V gene. This CDR3 contains 15 residues. CDR3 loop: CSVEVWAGGPDEQYF. CDR3 in DNA: TGCAGCGTTGAAGTTTGGGCTGGGGGGCCCGACGAGCAGTACTTC.

The chain recombines TRBV28 with TRBJ1-4; 7 bases line up with TRBD1. The CDR3 is 15 residues long. V lost 5 bases to trimming and J lost 7 bases; unmatched junction nucleotides: 10. Germline V gene sequence: CDR1 MDHEN, CDR2 SYDVKM. CDR3 DNA sequence: TGTGCCAGCAGTCCGGGGGAAAACAGGGGTGAAAAACTGTTTTTT. It specifies CASSPGENRGEKLFF.

This sequence joins TRBV19 and TRBJ1-1; 7 positions match TRBD1. The germline CDR1 and CDR2 sequences are LNHDA and SQIVND (reference sequence). This CDR3 is 17 amino acids long. After removal of 1 base from V and 0 bases from J, the junction contained 8 bases not matched to a gene. This chain's CDR3 is CASSIGNRGGMNTEAFF. DNA for the CDR3: TGTGCCAGTAGTATAGGGAACAGGGGAGGCATGAACACTGAAGCTTTCTTT.

This rearrangement joins TRBV6-1 to TRBJ2-1; D ambiguous. The V and J ends lost 3 bases and 10 bases respectively, with 13 bases between them. Per germline, CDR1 MNHNS and CDR2 SASEGT. The CDR3 is made up of 13 amino acids. Here the CDR3 reads CASSDSYAPEQFF. The DNA of the CDR3 is TGTGCCAGCAGTGATTCCTACGCCCCGGAGCAGTTCTTC.

This clonotype occurred a few times. The rearrangement links TRBV5-8 to TRBJ2-1; 7 bases are a match to TRBD1. This CDR3 contains 16 residues. Trimming took 2 bases from V and 0 from J; bases not matched to a gene: 5. Per germline, CDR1 SGHTS and CDR2 YDEGEE. The CDR3 bases are TGTGCCAGCAGCTTCCTTAGACAGGGCTCCTACAATGAGCAGTTCTTC. Translation gives CASSFLRQGSYNEQFF. The whole variable domain, filled in from reference TRBV5-8 and TRBJ2-1, reads EAGVTQSPTHLIKTRGQQATLRCSPISGHTSVYWYQQALGLGLQFLLWYDEGEERNRGNFPPRFSGRQFPNYSSELNVNALELEDSALYLCASSFLRQGSYNEQFFGPGTRLTVL.

This clonotype showed up many times. V gene TRBV28 combines with J gene TRBJ1-5; TRBD1 matches at 8 bases. The CDR3 length is 15 residues. V shed 4 bases, J shed 4 bases, and the junction held 6 bases outside the gene matches. Germline CDR1 MDHEN, CDR2 SYDVKM. DNA for the CDR3: TGTGCCAGCAGTTACGACAGGGGCCTAAATCAGCCCCAGCATTTT. Translated, it gives CASSYDRGLNQPQHF.

This clonotype was counted a few times. This chain links TRBV3-1 with TRBJ1-6; D is unresolved. The CDR3 has 15 residues. Trimming pared 4 bases from V and 7 bases from J, leaving 14 bases between. Germline V gene lookup returns CDR1 LGHDT and CDR2 YNNKEL (reference sequence). The CDR3 reads CASSLRELDNSPLHF. CDR3 nucleotide sequence: TGTGCCAGCAGCCTCCGGGAGCTGGACAATTCACCCCTCCACTTT.

The V and J genes are TRBV13 and TRBJ2-3, with D perhaps given as TRBD1 or TRBD2 (5 bases each). Between the trimmed V and J ends, which lost 3 bases and 2 bases, there was a span of 12 bases. The CDR3 is made up of 15 amino acids. Germline V CDR1 and CDR2: PRHDT, FYEKMQ (reference sequence). CDR3 coding DNA: TGTGCCAGCAGCTTTAGGGGAGATACCACAGATACGCAGTATTTT. The encoded protein is CASSFRGDTTDTQYF.